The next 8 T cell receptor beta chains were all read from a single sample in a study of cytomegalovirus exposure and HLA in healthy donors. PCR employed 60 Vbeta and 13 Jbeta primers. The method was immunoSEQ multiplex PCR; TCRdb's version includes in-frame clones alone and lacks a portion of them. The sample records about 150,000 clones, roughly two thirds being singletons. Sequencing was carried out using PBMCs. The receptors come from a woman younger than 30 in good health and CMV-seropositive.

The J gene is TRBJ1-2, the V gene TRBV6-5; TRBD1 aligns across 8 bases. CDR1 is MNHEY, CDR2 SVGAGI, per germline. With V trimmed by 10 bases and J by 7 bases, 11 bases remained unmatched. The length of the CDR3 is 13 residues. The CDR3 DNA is TGTGCCACTCAGGATCCCAGGGGGCTTGGCTACACCTTC. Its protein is CATQDPRGLGYTF.

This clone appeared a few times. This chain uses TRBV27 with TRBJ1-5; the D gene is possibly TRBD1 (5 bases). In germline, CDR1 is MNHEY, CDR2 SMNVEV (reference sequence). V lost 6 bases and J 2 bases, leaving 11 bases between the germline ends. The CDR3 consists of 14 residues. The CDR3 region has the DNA TGTGCCAGCAGCCTGGGGCAGCGCAATCAGCCCCAGCATTTT. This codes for CASSLGQRNQPQHF.

CDR3 DNA sequence: TGTGCCAGCAGGGAGGGAGGGTCCTACAATGAGCAGTTCTTC. It encodes CASREGGSYNEQFF. The genes are TRBV7-2 and TRBJ2-1; 7 nucleotides match TRBD2. CDR1 is SGHTA, CDR2 FQGNSA, per germline. The CDR3 runs to 14 residues. V shed 6 bases, J shed 1 base, and the junction held 3 bases outside the gene matches.

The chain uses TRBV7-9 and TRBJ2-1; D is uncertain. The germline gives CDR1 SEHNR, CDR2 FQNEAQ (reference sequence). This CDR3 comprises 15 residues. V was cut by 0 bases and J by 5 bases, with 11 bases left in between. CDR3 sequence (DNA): TGTGCCAGCAGCTTAGCGCCGACTCGACACAATGAGCAGTTCTTC. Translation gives CASSLAPTRHNEQFF.

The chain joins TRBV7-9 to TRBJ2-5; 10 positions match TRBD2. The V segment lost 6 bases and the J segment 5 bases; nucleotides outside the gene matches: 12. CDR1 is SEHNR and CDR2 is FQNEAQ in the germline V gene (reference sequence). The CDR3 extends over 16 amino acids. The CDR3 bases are TGTGCCAGCAGGAAATCTAGCGGGGGCCAGCAGGAGACCCAGTACTTC. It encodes CASRKSSGGQQETQYF.

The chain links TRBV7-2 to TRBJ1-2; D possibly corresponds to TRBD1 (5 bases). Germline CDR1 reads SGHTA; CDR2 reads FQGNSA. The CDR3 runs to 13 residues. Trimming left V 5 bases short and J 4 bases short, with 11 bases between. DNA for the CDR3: TGTGCCAGCAGCCTAAGGGGCGGCTATGGCTACACCTTC. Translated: CASSLRGGYGYTF.

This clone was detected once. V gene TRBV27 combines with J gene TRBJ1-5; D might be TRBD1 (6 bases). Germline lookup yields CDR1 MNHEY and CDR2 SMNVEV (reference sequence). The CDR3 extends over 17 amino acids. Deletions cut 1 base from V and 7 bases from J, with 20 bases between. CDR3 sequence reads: CASSLLGAGGIKQPQHF. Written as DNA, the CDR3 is TGTGCCAGCAGTTTATTGGGGGCAGGAGGAATAAAGCAGCCCCAGCATTTT.

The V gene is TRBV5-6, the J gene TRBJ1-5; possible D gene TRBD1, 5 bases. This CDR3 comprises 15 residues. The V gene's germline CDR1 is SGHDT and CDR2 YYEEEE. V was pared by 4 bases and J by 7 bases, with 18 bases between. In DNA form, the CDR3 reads TGTGCCAGCAGCCCTGGCAAGGGGCAACACCAGCCCCAGCATTTT. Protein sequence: CASSPGKGQHQPQHF.